Listed here are 23 T cell receptor beta chains from one sample, sequenced in a study of CD8 T cells in Susac syndrome. RNA in amounts of about 0.45 to 1 ug was reverse transcribed with random hexamers. TCRdb ran MiXCR on the immunoSEQ multiplex PCR reads and lists one entry per CDR3 protein. The sample holds about 120,000 distinct CDR3 sequences, about nine tenths seen once. Sequences were obtained from CD8+ T cells from PBMCs. The receptors derive from a human donor in good health.

This clonotype was seen only once. The chain joins TRBV15 to TRBJ1-5; TRBD1 is a possible D gene (5 bases). The germline gives CDR1 LNHNV, CDR2 YYDKDF (reference sequence). Trimming removed 3 bases from V and 9 bases from J, with 6 bases in between. The CDR3 is 11 residues long. CDR3 protein: CATSSGGPQHF. The CDR3 bases are TGTGCCACCAGCAGTGGGGGGCCCCAGCATTTT.

This rearrangement joins TRBV6-2 or TRBV6-3 to TRBJ2-1; D not certain. Germline CDR1 is MNHEY and CDR2 is SVGEGT. Trimming pared 1 base from V and 0 bases from J, leaving 10 bases between. CDR3 length equals 16 residues. DNA for the CDR3: TGTGCCAGCAGTTACTTCCGACTGAGCTCCTACAATGAGCAGTTCTTC. Protein sequence: CASSYFRLSSYNEQFF.

V gene TRBV29-1 combines with J gene TRBJ2-7; D might be TRBD1 (6 bases). Trimming removed 7 bases at V and 5 bases at J, with 15 bases between. CDR3 length: 12 amino acids. Germline V gene lookup returns CDR1 SQVTM and CDR2 ANQGSEA. This CDR3 reads CSGQNTGNEQYF. The CDR3 coding sequence is TGCAGCGGCCAGAATACAGGGAACGAGCAGTACTTC.

The V gene is TRBV20-1, the J gene TRBJ2-3; TRBD2 agrees at 7 bases. V was pared by 3 bases and J by 6 bases, with 18 bases of the junction left unmatched. The V gene's germline CDR1 is DFQATT and CDR2 SNEGSKA (reference sequence). This CDR3 is 17 amino acids long. CDR3 sequence reads: CSASGPRQLAFRDTQYF. The CDR3 bases are TGCAGTGCTAGTGGACCCCGGCAACTAGCGTTCCGGGATACGCAGTATTTT.

The gene calls are TRBV18 and TRBJ2-7, with a tentative D call TRBD2 (6 bases). This CDR3 has 13 amino acids. V was cut by 3 bases and J by 5 bases, with 11 bases left in between. In germline, CDR1 is KGHSH, CDR2 LQKENI. DNA of the CDR3: TGTGCCAGCTCACCGGCGGGGCTCGACGAGCAGTACTTC. This translates into CASSPAGLDEQYF.

The chain links TRBV20-1 to TRBJ2-5; maybe TRBD2 (6 bases). V was pared by 2 bases and J by 1 base, with 17 bases between. Germline V gives CDR1 DFQATT, CDR2 SNEGSKA (reference sequence). The CDR3 spans 16 residues. The CDR3 region is CSARLGVGGSQETQYF. The CDR3 DNA is TGCAGTGCTAGACTCGGTGTGGGAGGTAGCCAAGAGACCCAGTACTTC.

This clonotype showed up just a few times. The CDR3 DNA reads as TGTGCCAGCAGTAGGGGGTCCTACGAGCAGTACTTC. This gives the protein CASSRGSYEQYF. The genes are TRBV12-3 or TRBV12-4 and TRBJ2-7, with a tentative D call TRBD1 (6 bases). The V end lost 5 bases, the J end lost 1 base, and 6 bases lay between the germline ends. The CDR3 runs to 12 residues.

This chain uses TRBV14 with TRBJ1-6, with D uncertain. Trimming cost V 5 bases and J 0 bases, with 8 bases left between them. From germline, CDR1 is SGHDN and CDR2 FVKESK. CDR3 size: 15 residues. The DNA for the CDR3 is TGTGCCAGCAGCAGGAGAAGCTCCTATAATTCACCCCTCCACTTT. This encodes CASSRRSSYNSPLHF. The full variable domain, completed using reference TRBV14 and TRBJ1-6, is EAGVTQFPSHSVIEKGQTVTLRCDPISGHDNLYWYRRVMGKEIKFLLHFVKESKQDESGMPNNRFLAERTGGTYSTLKVQPAELEDSGVYFCASSRRSSYNSPLHFGNGTRLTVT.

The rearrangement uses TRBV7-2 and TRBJ2-1, with D tentatively TRBD2 (5 bases). The CDR3 runs 12 residues. Germline values: CDR1 SGHTA, CDR2 FQGNSA. Trimming took 1 base from V and 8 from J, leaving 6 bases between them. The CDR3 loop is CASSLDGDEQFF. CDR3 DNA: TGTGCCAGCAGCTTAGACGGGGATGAGCAGTTCTTC.

This clonotype was detected only once. The V call is TRBV19, the J call TRBJ2-2, with D possibly matching TRBD1 (5 bases). This CDR3 is 17 amino acids long. Germline CDR1 reads LNHDA; CDR2 reads SQIVND (reference sequence). Trimming pared 4 bases from V and 3 bases from J, leaving 18 bases between. CDR3 region: CASSTPLRGRDTGELFF. The CDR3 region has the DNA TGTGCCAGTAGTACCCCCCTTAGGGGCCGGGACACCGGGGAGCTGTTTTTT.

V usage is TRBV30 and J usage is TRBJ2-5, with 8 bases fitting TRBD2. Germline V lookup: CDR1 GTSNPN, CDR2 SVGIG (reference sequence). This CDR3 spans 17 amino acids. The junction had 9 bases not matched to a gene; V was cut back by 0 bases and J by 0 bases. The CDR3 region is CAWSVLSGRLYQETQYF. DNA of the CDR3: TGTGCCTGGAGTGTACTCAGCGGGAGATTGTACCAAGAGACCCAGTACTTC.

The rearrangement joins TRBV4-2 to TRBJ2-1; 11 bases map to TRBD2. Germline values: CDR1 LGHNA, CDR2 YNFKEQ. The CDR3 totals 18 residues. Trimming at V came to 0 bases and at J to 4 bases, leaving 8 bases not matched to a gene. The CDR3 bases are TGTGCCAGCAGCCAAGAGGAGATCACTAGCGGGGGTTACAATGAGCAGTTCTTC. This gives the protein CASSQEEITSGGYNEQFF.

This chain connects TRBV23-1 to TRBJ2-5; D not resolved. TRBV23-1 is assigned to the ORF class and has an uncertain function. V lost 3 bases and J lost 1, with 18 bases in between. The CDR3 extends over 17 amino acids. In nucleotides, the CDR3 is TGCGCCAGCAGTCATAGATCGGCCACAATAGTCCAAGAGACCCAGTACTTC. Translated, it gives CASSHRSATIVQETQYF.

The chain employs TRBV5-1 and TRBJ2-1; D remains unclear. CDR1 and CDR2 from the germline V gene are SGHRS and YFSETQ. The CDR3 totals 15 residues. Between the trimmed V and J ends, which lost 4 bases and 7 bases, there was a span of 18 bases. In DNA, the CDR3 is TGCGCCAGCAGCCCCGGACCCCCTCCCTTGAATGAGCAGTTCTTC. Its translation is CASSPGPPPLNEQFF. The full variable domain, completed using reference TRBV5-1 and TRBJ2-1, is KAGVTQTPRYLIKTRGQQVTLSCSPISGHRSVSWYQQTPGQGLQFLFEYFSETQRNKGNFPGRFSGRQFSNSRSEMNVSTLELGDSALYLCASSPGPPPLNEQFFGPGTRLTVL.

The rearrangement uses TRBV20-1 and TRBJ1-1; no definite D call. Germline loops: CDR1 DFQATT, CDR2 SNEGSKA (reference sequence). V was pared by 0 bases and J by 2 bases, with 7 bases between. The CDR3 covers 13 residues. CDR3 amino acids: CSARDPRNTEAFF. The CDR3 DNA sequence: TGCAGTGCTAGAGATCCCAGAAACACTGAAGCTTTCTTT.

The chain combines TRBV2 with TRBJ2-2; D is ambiguous. Germline values: CDR1 SNHLY, CDR2 FYNNEI. The CDR3 totals 14 residues. V lost 2 bases and J 4 bases, leaving 8 bases between the germline ends. In nucleotides, the CDR3 is TGTGCCAGCAGTGAACTGAGGAGCACCGGGGAGCTGTTTTTT. It yields the protein CASSELRSTGELFF.

V usage is TRBV5-1 and J usage is TRBJ1-2; TRBD1 aligns across 10 bases. Trimming at V came to 0 bases and at J to 4 bases, leaving 9 bases not matched to a gene. The CDR3 totals 17 residues. Per germline, CDR1 SGHRS and CDR2 YFSETQ. CDR3 residues: CASSLEVPGQGIYGYTF. CDR3 nucleotide sequence: TGCGCCAGCAGCTTGGAGGTTCCGGGACAGGGGATCTATGGCTACACCTTC.

The rearrangement links TRBV20-1 to TRBJ2-6; D could derive from TRBD1 or TRBD2 (6 bases each). Trimming took 3 bases from V and 4 from J, leaving 19 bases between them. Germline-derived CDR1 and CDR2 are DFQATT and SNEGSKA (reference sequence). The CDR3 is 17 residues long. CDR3 in amino acids: CSARGPAGAGGANVLTF. CDR3 DNA sequence: TGCAGTGCTAGGGGTCCTGCAGGGGCGGGAGGGGCCAACGTCCTGACTTTC.

This clonotype showed up just once. The chain joins TRBV4-3 to TRBJ2-3; D might be TRBD2 (6 bases). The CDR3 has 16 residues. Germline assignment: CDR1 LGHNA and CDR2 YSLEER. The V and J ends lost 0 bases and 0 bases respectively, with 10 bases between them. In DNA, the CDR3 is TGCGCCAGCAGCCAAGATGGGGGGTCTAGCACAGATACGCAGTATTTT. Its protein product is CASSQDGGSSTDTQYF.

This rearrangement joins TRBV7-9 to TRBJ2-1, with a weak D call TRBD1 (5 bases). The ends were cut back, 5 bases at V and 9 bases at J, with 11 bases in the middle. CDR1 SEHNR and CDR2 FQNEAQ come from the germline V gene (reference sequence). This CDR3 contains 12 residues. The CDR3 sequence is CASSPQGVEQFF. In DNA, the CDR3 is TGTGCCAGCAGCCCGCAAGGGGTTGAGCAGTTCTTC. The variable domain in full, with the rest retrieved from reference TRBV7-9 and TRBJ2-1, is DTGVSQNPRHKITKRGQNVTFRCDPISEHNRLYWYRQTLGQGPEFLTYFQNEAQLEKSRLLSDRFSAERPKGSFSTLEIQRTEQGDSAMYLCASSPQGVEQFFGPGTRLTVL.

J is TRBJ2-7 and V is TRBV23-1, with 11 bases lining up with TRBD2. TRBV23-1 is recorded as an ORF, its role being uncertain. J gave up 1 base and V 6 bases, and 8 bases lay outside the gene matches. The CDR3 sequence is 16 residues long. This CDR3 is CASRRPLAGGSYEQYF. The DNA of the CDR3 is TGCGCCAGCAGGCGGCCTCTAGCGGGGGGATCCTACGAGCAGTACTTC.

The chain is built from TRBV7-2 and TRBJ2-1; TRBD2 matches at 7 bases. This CDR3 is built from 15 residues. CDR1 and CDR2 from the germline V gene are SGHTA and FQGNSA. Trimming cost V 3 bases and J 6 bases; bases outside gene matches: 8. The CDR3 region is CASSFQRGVPNEQFF. The CDR3 DNA is TGTGCCAGCAGCTTCCAGCGGGGAGTACCCAATGAGCAGTTCTTC.

This chain uses TRBV18 with TRBJ2-3; possibly TRBD2 for D (6 bases). The CDR3 is made up of 16 amino acids. CDR1 and CDR2 (germline): KGHSH, LQKENI. V was shortened by 3 bases and J by 3 bases, with 16 bases between the two germline ends. CDR3 in DNA: TGTGCCAGCTCACCCCGGGAGAAGGGATGGACAGATACGCAGTATTTT. This codes for CASSPREKGWTDTQYF.